This T cell receptor beta chain was recorded in a study of blood T cell repertoires in COVID-19 (TCRdb year 2020). Regarding the study in general: Samples covering the acute and convalescent phases of COVID-19 were provided by collaborators in the United States, Italy and Spain. The material from the prospective study consisted of cDNA or gDNA derived from T cells, B-cell-depleted T cells, or PBMCs. The dataset comprised deeply sampled blood TCRbeta repertoires from subjects exposed to, actively infected with, or recovered from COVID-19. A freely available public database, intended as a resource for researchers studying the immune response to SARS-CoV-2, is where the repertoires were released. Samples were obtained from the ongoing ImmuneRACE study (first 160 participants) and from 1,254 subjects provided by 6 global collaborators. A de-identified subject ID, COVID-19 status, age in years and sex were almost always included in the sample metadata. Where HLA class I and class II types were available, the types were taken from metadata supplied by the sample provider, not from assay-based typing. Results the study describes overall, beyond this receptor: How much clinical and demographic metadata was included differed by source and by participant, and the metadata was provided uncurated.

One collaborating source in Seattle enrolled patients during active infection and followed them longitudinally through the course of disease. Whole blood was collected in K2EDTA tubes by collaborating institutions according to the institutions' own protocols. For TCRbeta analysis, collaborators shipped samples in one of three forms: frozen whole blood, isolated PBMCs, or DNA extracted from either of those sample types. TCRbeta CDR3 regions were amplified from genomic DNA using the immunoSEQ Assay, a bias-controlled multiplex PCR. Processing in the source paper ran as follows. Within the assay, amplification of reference gene primers was used to estimate how many nucleated cells each sample contained. To quantify the absolute abundance of each unique TCRbeta CDR3 rearrangement, sequence reads were collapsed and filtered. For each sample, productive Simpson clonality was calculated by taking the square root of Simpson's diversity index across productive rearrangements. Here the immuneACCESS table is served through TCRdb, limited to in-frame sequences with V and J called. Missing clones are a known gap in these copies; in checked studies unresolved V genes cover under half, and the rest lacks a known reason. V and J calls and clone size are those listed in that table; D and trimming were worked out from the DNA. A total of 18,000 or so clones appear in this sample, 65% to 80% of them only once. The ten largest account for around a sixth of the sample.

The CDR3 has 15 amino acids, counting the end cysteine and phenylalanine. Kept here is only the CDR3 DNA, which spans 45 bases and is read in frame from base 1. From a lookup of the germline V gene, CDR1 and CDR2 are MDHEN and SYDVKM. V lost 2 bases and J lost 10 bases; the stretch between them is 17 bases long. Remarks on this clone: Its specific antigen is unknown. Nothing much larger sits one base from this clone, and base qualities are not available.

The sequence derives from a man in his 70s with COVID-19, enrolled during active disease. The V and J genes are TRBV28 and TRBJ1-4; D gene: possibly TRBD1, on 5 matching bases. The sample comprised peripheral blood. The CDR3 region: CASSLGEGRRIKLFF. The DNA sequence is given as TGTGCCAGCAGTTTAGGGGAGGGGAGGAGAATAAAACTGTTTTTT.